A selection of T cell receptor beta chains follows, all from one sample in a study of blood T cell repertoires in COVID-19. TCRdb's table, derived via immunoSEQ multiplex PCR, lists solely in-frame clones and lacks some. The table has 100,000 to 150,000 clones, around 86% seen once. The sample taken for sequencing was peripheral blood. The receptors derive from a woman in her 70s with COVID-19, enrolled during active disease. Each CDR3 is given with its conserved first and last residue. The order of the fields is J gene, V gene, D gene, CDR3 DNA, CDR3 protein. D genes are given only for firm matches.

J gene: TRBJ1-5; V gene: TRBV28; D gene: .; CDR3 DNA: TGTGCCAGCAGTTGGGGCACCGTGAGCAATCAGCCCCAGCATTTT; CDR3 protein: CASSWGTVSNQPQHF
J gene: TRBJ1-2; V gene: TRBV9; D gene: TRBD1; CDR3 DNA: TGTGCCAGCAGCGTAGGAGGGGGCGAAATCTATGGCTACACCTTC; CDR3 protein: CASSVGGGEIYGYTF
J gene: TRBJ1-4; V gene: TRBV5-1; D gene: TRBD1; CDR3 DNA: TGCGCCAGCAGCCCCTCAGGGGGCGCCGAGGAAAAACTGTTTTTT; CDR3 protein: CASSPSGGAEEKLFF
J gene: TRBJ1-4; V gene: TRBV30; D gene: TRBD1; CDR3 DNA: TGTGCCTGGAGTCCTAGGACAGGTGGAAATGAAAAACTGTTTTTT; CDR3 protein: CAWSPRTGGNEKLFF
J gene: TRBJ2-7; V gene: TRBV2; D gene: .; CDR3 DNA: TGTGCCAGCGGGAGCTCCTACGAGCAGTACTTC; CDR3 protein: CASGSSYEQYF
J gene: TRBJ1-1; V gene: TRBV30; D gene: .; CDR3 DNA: TGTGCCTGGATGAGGCAGGGACTGACTGAAGCTTTCTTT; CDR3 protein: CAWMRQGLTEAFF
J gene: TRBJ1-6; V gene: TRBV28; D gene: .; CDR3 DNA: TGTGCCAGCAGGAAAGGGATTCAGAGGGGGGGCTCACCCCTCCACTTT; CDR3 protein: CASRKGIQRGGSPLHF
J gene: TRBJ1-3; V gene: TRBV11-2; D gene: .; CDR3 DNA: TGTGCCAGCAGCTTCGGCGGGGGGCATGGAAACACCATATATTTT; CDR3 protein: CASSFGGGHGNTIYF
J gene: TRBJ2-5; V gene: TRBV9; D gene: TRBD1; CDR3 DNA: TGTGCCAGCAGCACCCGGACAGGTTTCGGAGAGACCCAGTACTTC; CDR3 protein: CASSTRTGFGETQYF
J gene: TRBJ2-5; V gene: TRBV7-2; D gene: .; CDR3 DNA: TGTGCCAGCAGCGCAAGCCGGACAGCTGTCCAGACCCAGTACTTC; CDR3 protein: CASSASRTAVQTQYF
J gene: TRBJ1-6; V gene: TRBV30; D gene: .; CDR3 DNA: TGTGCCTGGACTAGGACAGCGAATAATTCACCCCTCCACTTT; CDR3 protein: CAWTRTANNSPLHF
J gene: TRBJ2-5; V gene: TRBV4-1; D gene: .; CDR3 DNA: TGCGCCAGCAGTCGAGAGGGCTTAGGCGGGGCTCAAGAGACCCAGTACTTC; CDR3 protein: CASSREGLGGAQETQYF
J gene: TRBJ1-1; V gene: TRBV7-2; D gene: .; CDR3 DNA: TGTGCCAGCAGCTCTACTCAGGCAAACCTTGAAGCTTTCTTT; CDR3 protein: CASSSTQANLEAFF
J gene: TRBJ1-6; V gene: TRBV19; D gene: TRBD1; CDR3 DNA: TGTGCCAGTAGTATCGAGGACAGGGGGAAACCCCTCCACTTT; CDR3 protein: CASSIEDRGKPLHF